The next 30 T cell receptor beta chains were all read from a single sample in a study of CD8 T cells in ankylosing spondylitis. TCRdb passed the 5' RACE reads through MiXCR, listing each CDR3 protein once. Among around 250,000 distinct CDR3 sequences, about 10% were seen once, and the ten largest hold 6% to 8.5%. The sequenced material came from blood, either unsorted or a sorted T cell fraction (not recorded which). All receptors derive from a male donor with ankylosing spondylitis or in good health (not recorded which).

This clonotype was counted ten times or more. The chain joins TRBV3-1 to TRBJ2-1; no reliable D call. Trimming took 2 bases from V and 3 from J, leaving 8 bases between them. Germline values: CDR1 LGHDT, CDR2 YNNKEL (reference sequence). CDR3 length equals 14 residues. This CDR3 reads CASSQSPYYNEQFF. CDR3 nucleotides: TGTGCCAGCAGCCAATCCCCGTACTACAATGAGCAGTTCTTC.

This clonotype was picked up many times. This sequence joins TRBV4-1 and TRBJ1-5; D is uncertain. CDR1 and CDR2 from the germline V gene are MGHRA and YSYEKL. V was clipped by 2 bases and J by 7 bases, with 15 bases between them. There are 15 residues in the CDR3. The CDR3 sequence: CASSQLGLRAQPQHF. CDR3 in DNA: TGCGCCAGCAGCCAATTGGGGTTACGGGCCCAGCCCCAGCATTTT.

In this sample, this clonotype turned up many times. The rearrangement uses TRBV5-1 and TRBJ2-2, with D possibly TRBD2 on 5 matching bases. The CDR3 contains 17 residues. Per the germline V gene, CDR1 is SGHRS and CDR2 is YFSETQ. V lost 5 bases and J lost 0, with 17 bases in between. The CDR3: CASSLPLLDANTGELFF. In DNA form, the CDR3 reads TGCGCCAGCAGTCTGCCCCTACTAGACGCGAACACCGGGGAGCTGTTTTTT.

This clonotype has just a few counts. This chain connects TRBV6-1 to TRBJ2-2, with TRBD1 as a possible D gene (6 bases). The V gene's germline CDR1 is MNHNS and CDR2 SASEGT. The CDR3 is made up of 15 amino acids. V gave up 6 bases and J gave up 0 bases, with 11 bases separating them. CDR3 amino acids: CASSLGTTNTGELFF. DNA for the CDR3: TGTGCCAGCAGCTTGGGGACAACGAACACCGGGGAGCTGTTTTTT.

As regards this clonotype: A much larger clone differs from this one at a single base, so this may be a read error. CDR3 in DNA: TGTGCCAGCAGCTTTGCGGACGGAAACGAGCAGTACTTC. Translating gives CASSFADGNEQYF. The chain couples TRBV7-8 to TRBJ2-7; the D is unclear. The V gene's germline CDR1 is SGHVS and CDR2 FQNEAQ. Trimming took 3 bases from V and 5 from J, leaving 11 bases between them. The CDR3 is made up of 13 amino acids.

CDR3 nucleotides: TGTGCCAGCAGCCAAGATGGAACTAGCGGATACACAGATACGCAGTATTTT. Translation: CASSQDGTSGYTDTQYF. The rearrangement links TRBV4-2 to TRBJ2-3; 8 nucleotides align to TRBD2. Germline assignment: CDR1 LGHNA and CDR2 YNFKEQ. The V segment lost 0 bases and the J segment 2 bases; nucleotides outside the gene matches: 7. CDR3 length equals 17 residues.

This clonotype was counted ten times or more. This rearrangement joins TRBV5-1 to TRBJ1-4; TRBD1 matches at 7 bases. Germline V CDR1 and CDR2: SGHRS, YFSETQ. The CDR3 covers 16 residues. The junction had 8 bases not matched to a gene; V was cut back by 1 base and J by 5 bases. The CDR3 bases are TGCGCCAGCAGCTTGAGAATCCAGGGGGAGAATGAAAAACTGTTTTTT. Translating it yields CASSLRIQGENEKLFF.

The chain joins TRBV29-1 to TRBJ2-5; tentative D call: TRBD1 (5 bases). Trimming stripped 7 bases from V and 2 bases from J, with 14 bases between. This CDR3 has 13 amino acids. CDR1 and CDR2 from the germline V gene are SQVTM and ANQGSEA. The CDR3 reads CSAKLQGQETQYF. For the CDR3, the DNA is TGCAGCGCAAAACTGCAGGGTCAAGAGACCCAGTACTTC.

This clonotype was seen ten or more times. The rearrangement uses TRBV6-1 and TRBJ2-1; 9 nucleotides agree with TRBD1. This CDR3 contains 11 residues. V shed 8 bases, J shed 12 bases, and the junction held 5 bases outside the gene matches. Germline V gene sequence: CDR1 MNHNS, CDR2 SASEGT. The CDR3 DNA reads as TGTGCCAGCTATAACAGGGGGCGGCAGTTCTTC. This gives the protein CASYNRGRQFF.

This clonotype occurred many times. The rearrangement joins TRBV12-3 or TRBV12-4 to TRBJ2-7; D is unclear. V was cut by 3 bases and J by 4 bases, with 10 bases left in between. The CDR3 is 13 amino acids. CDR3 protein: CASSFFKGYEQYF. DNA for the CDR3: TGTGCCAGCAGTTTCTTCAAAGGTTACGAGCAGTACTTC.

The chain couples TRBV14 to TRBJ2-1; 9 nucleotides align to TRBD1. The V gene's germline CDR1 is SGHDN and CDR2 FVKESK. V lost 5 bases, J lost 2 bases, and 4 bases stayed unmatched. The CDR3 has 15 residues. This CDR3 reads CASSTDRGPYNEQFF. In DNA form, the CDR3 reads TGTGCCAGCAGCACGGACAGGGGCCCCTACAATGAGCAGTTCTTC. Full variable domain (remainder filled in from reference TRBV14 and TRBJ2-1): EAGVTQFPSHSVIEKGQTVTLRCDPISGHDNLYWYRRVMGKEIKFLLHFVKESKQDESGMPNNRFLAERTGGTYSTLKVQPAELEDSGVYFCASSTDRGPYNEQFFGPGTRLTVL.

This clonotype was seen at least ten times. This chain's CDR3 is CASSQDRTYGNTIYF. Here the CDR3 DNA reads TGCGCCAGCAGCCAAGATAGAACTTACGGAAACACCATATATTTT. The V and J genes are TRBV4-1 and TRBJ1-3; the D is unclear. V was pared by 0 bases and J by 4 bases, with 10 bases between. Germline V CDR1 and CDR2: MGHRA, YSYEKL. The length of the CDR3 is 15 residues.

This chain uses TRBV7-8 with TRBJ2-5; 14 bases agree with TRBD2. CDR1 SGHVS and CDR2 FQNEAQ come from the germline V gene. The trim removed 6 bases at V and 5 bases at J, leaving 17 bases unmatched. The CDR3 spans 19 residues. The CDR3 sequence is CASSTPGLAGEIGQETQYF. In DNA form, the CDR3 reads TGTGCCAGCAGTACACCGGGACTAGCGGGAGAAATAGGTCAGGAGACCCAGTACTTC.

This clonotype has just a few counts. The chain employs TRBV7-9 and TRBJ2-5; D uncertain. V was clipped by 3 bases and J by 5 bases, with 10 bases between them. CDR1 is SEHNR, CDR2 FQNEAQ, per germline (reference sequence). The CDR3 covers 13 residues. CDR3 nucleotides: TGTGCCAGCAGCTTTCTAGGGCCGGAGACCCAGTACTTC. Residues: CASSFLGPETQYF.

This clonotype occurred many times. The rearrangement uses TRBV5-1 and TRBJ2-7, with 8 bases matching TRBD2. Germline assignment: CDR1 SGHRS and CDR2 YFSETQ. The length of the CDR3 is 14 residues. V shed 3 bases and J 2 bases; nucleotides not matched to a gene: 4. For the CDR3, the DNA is TGCGCCAGCAGCTCGGGGGGGCCAACCTACGAGCAGTACTTC. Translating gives CASSSGGPTYEQYF.

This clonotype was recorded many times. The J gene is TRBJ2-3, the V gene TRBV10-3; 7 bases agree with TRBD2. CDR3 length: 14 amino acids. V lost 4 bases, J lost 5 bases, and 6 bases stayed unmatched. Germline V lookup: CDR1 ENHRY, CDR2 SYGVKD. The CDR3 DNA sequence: TGTGCCATCAGTGCTCGGGAGGTGGTAGATACGCAGTATTTT. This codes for CAISAREVVDTQYF.

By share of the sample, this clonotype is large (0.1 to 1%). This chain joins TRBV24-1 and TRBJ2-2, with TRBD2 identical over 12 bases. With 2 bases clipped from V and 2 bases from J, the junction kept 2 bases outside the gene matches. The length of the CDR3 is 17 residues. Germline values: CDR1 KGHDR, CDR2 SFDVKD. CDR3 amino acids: CATSDSGLAGNTGELFF. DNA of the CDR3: TGTGCCACCAGTGATTCCGGACTAGCGGGAAACACCGGGGAGCTGTTTTTT.

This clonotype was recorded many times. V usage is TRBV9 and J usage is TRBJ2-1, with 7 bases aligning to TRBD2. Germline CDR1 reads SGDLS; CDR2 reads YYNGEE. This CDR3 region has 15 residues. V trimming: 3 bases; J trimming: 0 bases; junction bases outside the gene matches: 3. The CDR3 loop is CASSAGGSSYNEQFF. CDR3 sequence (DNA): TGTGCCAGCAGCGCCGGGGGGAGCTCCTACAATGAGCAGTTCTTC.

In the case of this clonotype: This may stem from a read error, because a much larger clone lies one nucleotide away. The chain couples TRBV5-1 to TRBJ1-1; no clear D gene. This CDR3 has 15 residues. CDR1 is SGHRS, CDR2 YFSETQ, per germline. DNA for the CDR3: TGCGCCAGCAGCTCCGACCGGGCTATGAACACTAAAGCTTTCTTT. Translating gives CASSSDRAMNTKAFF.

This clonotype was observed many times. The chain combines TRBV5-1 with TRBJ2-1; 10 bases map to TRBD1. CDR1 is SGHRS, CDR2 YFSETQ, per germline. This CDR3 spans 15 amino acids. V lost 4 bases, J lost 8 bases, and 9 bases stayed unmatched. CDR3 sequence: CASSDRDRGTDEQFF. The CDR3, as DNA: TGCGCCAGCAGCGACCGGGACAGGGGTACCGATGAGCAGTTCTTC.

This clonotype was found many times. Here the CDR3 reads CSATGTGREKLFF. DNA of the CDR3: TGCAGTGCTACCGGGACAGGGCGTGAAAAACTGTTTTTT. The chain employs TRBV20-1 and TRBJ1-4; 9 bases match TRBD1. The V gene's germline CDR1 is DFQATT and CDR2 SNEGSKA (reference sequence). V lost 4 bases, J lost 7 bases, and 4 bases stayed unmatched. This CDR3 is 13 amino acids long.

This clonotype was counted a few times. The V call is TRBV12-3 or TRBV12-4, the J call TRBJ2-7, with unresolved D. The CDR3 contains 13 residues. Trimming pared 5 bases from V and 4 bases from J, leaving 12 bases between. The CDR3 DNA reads TGTGCCAGCAGTCCCTCCGGCAGATACGAGCAGTACTTC. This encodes CASSPSGRYEQYF.

CDR3 sequence reads: CASSYARDSYNEQFF. The CDR3 DNA reads as TGTGCCAGCAGTTACGCCAGAGATTCCTACAATGAGCAGTTCTTC. The rearrangement links TRBV6-2 or TRBV6-3 to TRBJ2-1; D is unclear. CDR3 size: 15 residues. The V end lost 2 bases, the J end lost 1 base, and 9 bases lay between the germline ends. CDR1 is MNHEY and CDR2 is SVGEGT in the germline V gene.

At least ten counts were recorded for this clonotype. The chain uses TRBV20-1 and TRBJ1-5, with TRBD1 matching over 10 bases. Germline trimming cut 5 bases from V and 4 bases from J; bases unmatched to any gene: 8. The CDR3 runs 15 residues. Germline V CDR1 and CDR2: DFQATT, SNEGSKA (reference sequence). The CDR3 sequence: CSALRQGAANQPQHF. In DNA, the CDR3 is TGCAGTGCTCTCAGACAGGGGGCAGCTAATCAGCCCCAGCATTTT.

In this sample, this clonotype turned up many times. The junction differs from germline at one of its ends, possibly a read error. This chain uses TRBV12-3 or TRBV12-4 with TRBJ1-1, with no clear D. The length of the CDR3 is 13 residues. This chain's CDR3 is CASSLGRNTEAFF. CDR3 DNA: TGTGCCAGCAGCTTAGGCAGGAACACTGAAGCTTTCTTT.

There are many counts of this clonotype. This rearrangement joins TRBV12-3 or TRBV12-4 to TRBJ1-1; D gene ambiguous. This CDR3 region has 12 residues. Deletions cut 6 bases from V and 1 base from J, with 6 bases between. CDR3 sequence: CASRPQNTEAFF. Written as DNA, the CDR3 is TGTGCCAGCAGGCCACAGAACACTGAAGCTTTCTTT.

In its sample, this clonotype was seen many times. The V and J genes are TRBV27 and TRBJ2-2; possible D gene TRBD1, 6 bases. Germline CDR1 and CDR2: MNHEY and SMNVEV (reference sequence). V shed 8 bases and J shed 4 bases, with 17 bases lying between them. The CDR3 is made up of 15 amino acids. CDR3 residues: CASGGFRGSTGELFF. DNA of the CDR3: TGTGCCAGCGGGGGCTTCCGAGGGAGCACCGGGGAGCTGTTTTTT.

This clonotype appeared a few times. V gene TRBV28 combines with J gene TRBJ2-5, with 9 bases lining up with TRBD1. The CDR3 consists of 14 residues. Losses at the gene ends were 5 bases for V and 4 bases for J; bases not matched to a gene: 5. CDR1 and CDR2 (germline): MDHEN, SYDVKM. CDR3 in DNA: TGTGCCAGCAGTAGGACAGGGGACGCAGAGACCCAGTACTTC. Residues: CASSRTGDAETQYF.

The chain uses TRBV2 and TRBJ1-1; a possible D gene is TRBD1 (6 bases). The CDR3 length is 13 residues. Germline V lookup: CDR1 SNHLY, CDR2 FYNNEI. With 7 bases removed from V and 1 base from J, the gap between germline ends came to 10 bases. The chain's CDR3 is CASTDRKNTEAFF. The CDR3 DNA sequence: TGTGCCAGCACGGACAGAAAGAACACTGAAGCTTTCTTT.

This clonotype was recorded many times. The DNA for the CDR3 is TGTGCCACCAGCGCCACCCCTAGCGGGCCGTTACTGGGTCGGTTCTTC. Translation gives CATSATPSGPLLGRFF. This chain joins TRBV15 and TRBJ2-1; 8 bases match TRBD2. The CDR3 runs to 16 residues. J was trimmed by 15 bases and V by 5 bases; bases with no gene match: 21. Germline CDR1 LNHNV, CDR2 YYDKDF (reference sequence).